Following are 27 T cell receptor beta chains from one sample sequenced in a study of identical twins. Each CDR3 protein gets one entry after TCRdb re-called the 5' RACE reads with MiXCR. The table lists approximately 700,000 distinct CDR3 sequences, 5.5% to 6.5% of them singletons. Material for sequencing was naive T cells sorted from blood. These receptors all come from a man between 18 and 29 years old in good health.

This clonotype was recorded at least ten times. The rearrangement links TRBV20-1 to TRBJ2-7; 7 bases match TRBD2. CDR3 length equals 14 residues. The trim removed 7 bases at V and 6 bases at J, leaving 15 bases unmatched. Germline CDR1 is DFQATT and CDR2 is SNEGSKA (reference sequence). The CDR3 protein is CSGREAGRTAEQYF. CDR3 DNA sequence: TGCAGTGGAAGGGAGGCCGGGAGGACTGCCGAGCAGTACTTC.

This clonotype was detected ten times or more. The chain has TRBV20-1 and TRBJ2-5, with no clear D. V shed 2 bases and J shed 0 bases, with 10 bases lying between them. Germline CDR1 and CDR2: DFQATT and SNEGSKA (reference sequence). The CDR3 runs to 14 residues. The CDR3 here is CSARQYTDQETQYF. Written as DNA, the CDR3 is TGCAGTGCTAGACAGTACACCGACCAAGAGACCCAGTACTTC.

There are many counts of this clonotype. The chain carries TRBV29-1 and TRBJ2-2, with TRBD1 matching over 7 bases. The CDR3 runs 13 residues. The V gene's germline CDR1 is SQVTM and CDR2 ANQGSEA. V gave up 7 bases and J gave up 4 bases; unmatched junction bases: 6. The chain's CDR3 is CSASGQSTGELFF. Here the CDR3 DNA reads TGCAGCGCCTCGGGACAGAGCACCGGGGAGCTGTTTTTT.

In its sample, this clonotype was seen many times. V usage is TRBV29-1 and J usage is TRBJ2-7; D is possibly TRBD2 (5 bases). The CDR3 consists of 13 residues. CDR1 SQVTM and CDR2 ANQGSEA come from the germline V gene. V lost 4 bases and J 2 bases, leaving 12 bases between the germline ends. This chain's CDR3 is CSVVGSGPYEQYF. The CDR3 bases are TGCAGCGTTGTTGGGAGCGGACCCTACGAGCAGTACTTC.

This clonotype occurred many times. The chain combines TRBV12-3 or TRBV12-4 with TRBJ2-7, with D perhaps TRBD2 (5 bases). The CDR3 extends over 13 amino acids. Trimming left V 3 bases short and J 6 bases short, with 12 bases between. CDR3 nucleotides: TGTGCCAGCAGTTTCACGGGGTTGATCGAGCAGTACGTC. Amino acids: CASSFTGLIEQYV.

This clonotype was counted at least ten times. The chain carries TRBV6-1 and TRBJ1-1; TRBD1 aligns across 8 bases. The CDR3 length is 14 residues. Germline V gene sequence: CDR1 MNHNS, CDR2 SASEGT. The J segment lost 2 bases and the V segment lost 6 bases, leaving 5 bases of the junction unmatched. The CDR3 region has the DNA TGTGCCAGCAGAAGACAGGGGACTAACACTGAAGCTTTCTTT. Translating gives CASRRQGTNTEAFF.

This clonotype was seen a handful of times. This rearrangement joins TRBV30 to TRBJ2-7; the D gene is possibly TRBD2 (5 bases). The CDR3 has 13 amino acids. The V end lost 2 bases, the J end lost 3 bases, and 11 bases lay between the germline ends. Germline V gene sequence: CDR1 GTSNPN, CDR2 SVGIG (reference sequence). The CDR3 DNA reads as TGTGCCTGGAGTCCCGGACGGGACTACGAGCAGTACTTC. It translates to CAWSPGRDYEQYF.

This clonotype was observed at least ten times. The genes are TRBV10-3 and TRBJ2-4, with TRBD1 identical over 7 bases. There are 16 residues in the CDR3. Germline V lookup: CDR1 ENHRY, CDR2 SYGVKD. With 0 bases clipped from V and 2 bases from J, the junction kept 4 bases outside the gene matches. CDR3 in DNA: TGTGCCATCAGTGAGTCACAGGGGAAGACCAAAAACATTCAGTACTTC. It encodes CAISESQGKTKNIQYF.

A remark on this clonotype: A much larger clone lies a single base off, so this may be a read error. The chain links TRBV5-1 to TRBJ2-7, with D perhaps TRBD2 (5 bases). The CDR3 contains 16 residues. From germline, CDR1 is SGHRS and CDR2 YFSETQ. CDR3 loop: CASSLVRTQYDYKQYF. The CDR3 region has the DNA TGCGCCAGCAGCTTGGTCCGGACCCAGTATGACTACAAGCAGTACTTC.

The chain recombines TRBV7-9 with TRBJ2-2; the D gene is possibly TRBD2 (5 bases). The germline gives CDR1 SEHNR, CDR2 FQNEAQ (reference sequence). Trimming stripped 5 bases from V and 5 bases from J, with 12 bases between. CDR3 length: 14 amino acids. This CDR3 reads CASSERRLTGELFF. The CDR3 DNA follows: TGTGCCAGCAGCGAGCGGAGGCTAACCGGGGAGCTGTTTTTT. The full variable domain, with the rest looked up from reference TRBV7-9 and TRBJ2-2, is DTGVSQNPRHKITKRGQNVTFRCDPISEHNRLYWYRQTLGQGPEFLTYFQNEAQLEKSRLLSDRFSAERPKGSFSTLEIQRTEQGDSAMYLCASSERRLTGELFFGEGSRLTVL.

This clonotype was picked up many times. The chain joins TRBV7-2 to TRBJ2-5, with D unresolved. V dropped 6 bases and J dropped 2 bases, with 16 bases sitting between them. CDR3 length: 15 amino acids. Germline CDR1 and CDR2: SGHTA and FQGNSA. The CDR3 is CASSHRKGTQETQYF. The CDR3 DNA reads TGTGCCAGCAGTCATCGGAAGGGCACTCAAGAGACCCAGTACTTC.

This clonotype has a count of ten or more. The rearrangement joins TRBV7-6 to TRBJ2-3; D uncertain. Germline V CDR1 and CDR2: SGHVS, FNYEAQ. The CDR3 is made up of 15 amino acids. The V gene lost 0 bases and the J gene lost 0 bases, with 7 bases spanning the gap. The CDR3 here is CASSLARLSTDTQYF. The CDR3 nucleotides read TGTGCCAGCAGCTTAGCGCGGCTTAGCACAGATACGCAGTATTTT.

The V gene is TRBV5-6, the J gene TRBJ2-6, with 8 bases matching TRBD1. The V segment lost 2 bases and the J segment 0 bases; nucleotides outside the gene matches: 13. CDR1 and CDR2 (germline): SGHDT, YYEEEE. The CDR3 runs 20 residues. This chain's CDR3 is CASSLDPYGQGRSGANVLTF. The CDR3 DNA reads as TGTGCCAGCAGCTTAGATCCCTACGGACAGGGACGCTCTGGGGCCAACGTCCTGACTTTC.

This clonotype was counted ten times or more. V gene TRBV6-4 combines with J gene TRBJ1-4, with 7 bases lining up with TRBD1. Germline V gives CDR1 MRHNA, CDR2 SNTAGT. The CDR3 covers 15 residues. J gave up 3 bases and V 5 bases, and 6 bases lay outside the gene matches. CDR3 DNA: TGTGCCAGCAGTAGGGTACAGGGGTCTAATGAAAAACTGTTTTTT. It encodes CASSRVQGSNEKLFF.

This chain connects TRBV18 to TRBJ2-1, with D possibly being TRBD2 (7 bases). This CDR3 is 16 amino acids long. Trimming shortened V by 3 bases and J by 8 bases, and 20 bases separated the two germline ends. From germline, CDR1 is KGHSH and CDR2 LQKENI. The DNA for the CDR3 is TGTGCCAGCTCACCGTCTAGGGGGAGGGCCAGTGATGAGCAGTTCTTC. Its protein is CASSPSRGRASDEQFF. The full variable domain, in which reference TRBV18 and TRBJ2-1 provide the parts outside the CDR3, is NAGVMQNPRHLVRRRGQEARLRCSPMKGHSHVYWYRQLPEEGLKFMVYLQKENIIDESGMPKERFSAEFPKEGPSILRIQQVVRGDSAAYFCASSPSRGRASDEQFFGPGTRLTVL.

This clonotype was seen a handful of times. This chain connects TRBV28 to TRBJ2-2; D is unclear. With 2 bases removed from V and 6 bases from J, the gap between germline ends came to 10 bases. The CDR3 has 14 residues. Germline CDR1 MDHEN, CDR2 SYDVKM. CDR3 amino acids: CASSLTQYAGELFF. The CDR3, as DNA: TGTGCCAGCAGTTTAACCCAGTACGCCGGGGAGCTGTTTTTT.

This clonotype was seen many times. The V call is TRBV5-1, the J call TRBJ2-5, with 8 bases lining up with TRBD1. V lost 3 bases, J lost 5 bases, and 9 bases stayed unmatched. Per germline, CDR1 SGHRS and CDR2 YFSETQ. This CDR3 comprises 15 residues. The CDR3 nucleotides are TGCGCCAGCAGCTCGACAGGGGCTGATGAGGAGACCCAGTACTTC. It translates to CASSSTGADEETQYF.

The table lists this clonotype with many counts. The chain combines TRBV29-1 with TRBJ2-1; D tentatively fits TRBD1 or TRBD2 (6 bases each). Germline V gene lookup returns CDR1 SQVTM and CDR2 ANQGSEA. This CDR3 has 13 amino acids. V lost 7 bases to trimming and J lost 2 bases, with 12 bases between them. CDR3 DNA sequence: TGCAGCGCGGGGGCCGGGACCTACAATGAGCAGTTCTTC. It is translated as CSAGAGTYNEQFF.

This clonotype has a count of ten or more. The chain links TRBV6-2 or TRBV6-3 to TRBJ1-1, with a possible D match to TRBD1 (5 bases). CDR3 length: 14 residues. Trimming took 8 bases from V and 6 from J, leaving 19 bases between them. The germline V gene has CDR1 MNHEY and CDR2 SVGEGT. The CDR3 DNA sequence: TGTGCCAGCGTTAGGGACGTTTCGTTCCCTGAAGCTTTCTTT. Amino acid sequence: CASVRDVSFPEAFF.

The chain is built from TRBV4-1 and TRBJ2-1, with unresolved D. The germline V gene has CDR1 MGHRA and CDR2 YSYEKL. Trimming stripped 0 bases from V and 2 bases from J, with 8 bases between. The CDR3 has 15 residues. In DNA, the CDR3 is TGCGCCAGCAGCCAAGATCGACAAGCCTACAATGAGCAGTTCTTC. Protein product: CASSQDRQAYNEQFF.

The chain joins TRBV11-2 to TRBJ2-7, with 7 nucleotides matching TRBD1. Germline lookup yields CDR1 SGHAT and CDR2 FQNNGV. The V segment lost 5 bases and the J segment 0 bases; nucleotides outside the gene matches: 4. The CDR3 sequence is 14 residues long. CDR3 coding DNA: TGTGCCAGCAGCAAGACAGGGACCTCCTACGAGCAGTACGTC. Encoded protein: CASSKTGTSYEQYV.

This clonotype came up many times. This sequence joins TRBV12-3 or TRBV12-4 and TRBJ2-6, with D perhaps TRBD2 (6 bases). The CDR3 spans 15 residues. V was cut by 3 bases and J by 1 base, with 7 bases left in between. The CDR3: CASSFGGSGANVLTF. CDR3 bases: TGTGCCAGCAGTTTTGGAGGGTCTGGGGCCAACGTCCTGACTTTC.

This clonotype was seen at least ten times. The rearrangement uses TRBV5-1 and TRBJ2-1, with D perhaps TRBD1 (6 bases). V dropped 0 bases and J dropped 8 bases, with 9 bases sitting between them. The CDR3 loop spans 13 amino acids. CDR1 is SGHRS and CDR2 is YFSETQ in the germline V gene. CDR3 in amino acids: CASSLEGDDEQFF. CDR3 nucleotides: TGCGCCAGCAGCTTGGAGGGGGACGATGAGCAGTTCTTC.

This clonotype came up many times. This chain joins TRBV10-3 and TRBJ2-7; 7 bases map to TRBD1. CDR3 length equals 14 residues. With 4 bases clipped from V and 3 bases from J, the junction kept 6 bases outside the gene matches. CDR1 is ENHRY, CDR2 SYGVKD, per germline. The CDR3 DNA sequence: TGTGCCATCAGTGGCTCCGGGACAGTCTACGAGCAGTACTTC. This gives the protein CAISGSGTVYEQYF.

The V and J genes are TRBV6-5 and TRBJ2-3, with D possibly TRBD1 on 5 matching bases. V was clipped by 4 bases and J by 4 bases, with 15 bases between them. Per the germline V gene, CDR1 is MNHEY and CDR2 is SVGAGI. The CDR3 loop spans 15 amino acids. As DNA, the CDR3 is TGTGCCAGCAGTTTGTCAGGACACCCAGCAGATACGCAGTATTTT. This gives the protein CASSLSGHPADTQYF.

This clonotype was seen ten or more times. The CDR3 nucleotides read TGCAGCGTTTCTAATTCAATCGACACTGAAGCTTTCTTT. It codes for CSVSNSIDTEAFF. This chain joins TRBV29-1 and TRBJ1-1, with no clear D. The CDR3 consists of 13 residues. Germline assignment: CDR1 SQVTM and CDR2 ANQGSEA. Deletions cut 5 bases from V and 3 bases from J, with 13 bases between.

The table lists this clonotype with a few counts. The chain uses TRBV6-2 or TRBV6-3 and TRBJ2-5; D is undetermined. The V end was cut by 8 bases, the J end by 0 bases, with 10 bases between. The CDR3 has 13 amino acids. Germline V lookup: CDR1 MNHEY, CDR2 SVGEGT. The CDR3 loop is CASESWYQETQYF. The CDR3 DNA reads TGTGCCAGCGAGAGTTGGTACCAAGAGACCCAGTACTTC.